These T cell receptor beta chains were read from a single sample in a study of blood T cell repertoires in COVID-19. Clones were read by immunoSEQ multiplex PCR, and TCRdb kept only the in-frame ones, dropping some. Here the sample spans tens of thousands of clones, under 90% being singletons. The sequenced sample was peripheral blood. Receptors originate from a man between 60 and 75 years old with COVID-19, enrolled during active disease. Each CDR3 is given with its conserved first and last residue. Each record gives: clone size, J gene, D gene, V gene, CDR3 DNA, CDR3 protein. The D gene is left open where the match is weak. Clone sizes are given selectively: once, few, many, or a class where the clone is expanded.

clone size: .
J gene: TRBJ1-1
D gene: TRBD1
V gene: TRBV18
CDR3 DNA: TGTGCCAGCTCACGGGGACAGGGTCAGACTGAAGCTTTCTTT
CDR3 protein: CASSRGQGQTEAFF

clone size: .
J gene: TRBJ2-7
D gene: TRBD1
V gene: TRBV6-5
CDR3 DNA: TGTGCCAGCAGTCGCGACAGGGGGTTCTACGAGCAGTACTTC
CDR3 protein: CASSRDRGFYEQYF

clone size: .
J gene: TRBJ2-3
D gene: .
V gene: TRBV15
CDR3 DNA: TGTGCCACCAGCCTCGAACGGCGGAGCACAGATACGCAGTATTTT
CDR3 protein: CATSLERRSTDTQYF

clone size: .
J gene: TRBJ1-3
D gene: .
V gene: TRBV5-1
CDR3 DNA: TGCGCCAGCAGCTTGTCGGGTTCGGGAAACACCATATATTTT
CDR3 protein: CASSLSGSGNTIYF

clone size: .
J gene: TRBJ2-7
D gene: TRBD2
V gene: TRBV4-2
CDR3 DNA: TGTGCCAGCAGCCAAGGCCCCTCGGGGGGTACCTACGAGCAGTACTTC
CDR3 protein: CASSQGPSGGTYEQYF

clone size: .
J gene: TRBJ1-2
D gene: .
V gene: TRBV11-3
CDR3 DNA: TGTGCCAGCAGCTTAGAGGCCGGGTACGGCTACACCTTC
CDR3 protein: CASSLEAGYGYTF

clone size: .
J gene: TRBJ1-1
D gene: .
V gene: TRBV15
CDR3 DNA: TGTGCCACCAGCAGAGAAGGGGCGTCGAACACTGAAGCTTTCTTT
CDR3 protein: CATSREGASNTEAFF

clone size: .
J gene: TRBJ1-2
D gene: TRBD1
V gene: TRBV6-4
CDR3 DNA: TGTGCCAGCAGTGACTCGAACAGGGGGCACGGCTATGGCTACACCTTC
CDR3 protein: CASSDSNRGHGYGYTF

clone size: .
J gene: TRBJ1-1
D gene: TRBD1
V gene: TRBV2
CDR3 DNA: TGTGCCAGCAGTAACGGGACAGGCCGAATTGGGTCGAAGAAAGCTTTCTTT
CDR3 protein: CASSNGTGRIGSKKAFF

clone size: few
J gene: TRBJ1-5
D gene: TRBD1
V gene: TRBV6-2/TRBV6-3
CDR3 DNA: TGTGCCAGCAGTACGCAGGGGGCAAGCCAGCCCCAGCATTTT
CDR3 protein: CASSTQGASQPQHF

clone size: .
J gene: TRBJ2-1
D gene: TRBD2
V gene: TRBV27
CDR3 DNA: TGTGCCAGTTGCCGACTAGCGGCGTACAATGAGCAGTTCTTC
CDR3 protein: CASCRLAAYNEQFF

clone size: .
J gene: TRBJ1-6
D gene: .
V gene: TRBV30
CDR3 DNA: TGTGCCTGGAGTGTCCAGGTAGGGGGTTCACCCCTCCACTTT
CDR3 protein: CAWSVQVGGSPLHF

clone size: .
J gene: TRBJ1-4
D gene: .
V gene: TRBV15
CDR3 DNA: TGTGCCACCAGCAGAGAGGCAGGGTGGGATAATGAAAAACTGTTTTTT
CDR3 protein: CATSREAGWDNEKLFF

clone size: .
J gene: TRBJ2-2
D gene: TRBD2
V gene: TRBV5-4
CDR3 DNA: TGTGCCAGCAGCTCCCCATTAGCGGGAGACTACACCGGGGAGCTGTTTTTT
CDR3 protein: CASSSPLAGDYTGELFF

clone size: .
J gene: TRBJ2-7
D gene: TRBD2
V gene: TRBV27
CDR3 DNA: TGTGCCAGCAGTACTGAGGGCGGGAGCTACGAGCAGTACTTC
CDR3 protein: CASSTEGGSYEQYF

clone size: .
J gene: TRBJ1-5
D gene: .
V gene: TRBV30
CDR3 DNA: TGTGCCTGGAGCCGACAGGCCAGCAATCAGCCCCAGCATTTT
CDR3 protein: CAWSRQASNQPQHF

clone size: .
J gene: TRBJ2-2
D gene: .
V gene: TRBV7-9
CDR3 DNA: TGTGCCAGCAGCTTCCGAGCCGGGGAGCTGTTTTTT
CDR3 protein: CASSFRAGELFF

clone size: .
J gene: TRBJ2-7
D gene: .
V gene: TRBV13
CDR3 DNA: TGTGCCAGCAGCTGGAGCTCCTACGAGCAGTACTTC
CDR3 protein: CASSWSSYEQYF

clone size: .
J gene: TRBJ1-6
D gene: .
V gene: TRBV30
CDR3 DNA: TGTGCCTGGAGGTTCGGTGTTGGTTTCCACTTT
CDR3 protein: CAWRFGVGFHF

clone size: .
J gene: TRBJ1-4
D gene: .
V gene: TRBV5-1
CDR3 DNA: TGCGCCAGCAGCTCGGGACAAAGGGGTGAAAAACTGTTTTTT
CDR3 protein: CASSSGQRGEKLFF

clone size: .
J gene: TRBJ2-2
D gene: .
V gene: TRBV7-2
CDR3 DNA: TGTGCCAGCAGCTTAGTTATCGGGAGAGAGACCGGGGAGCTGTTTTTT
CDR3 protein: CASSLVIGRETGELFF

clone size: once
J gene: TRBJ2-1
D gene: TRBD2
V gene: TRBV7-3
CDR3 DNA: TGTGCCAGCAGCTTGACCGCAGCGGGAGGTAGCAATGAGCAGTTCTTC
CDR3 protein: CASSLTAAGGSNEQFF

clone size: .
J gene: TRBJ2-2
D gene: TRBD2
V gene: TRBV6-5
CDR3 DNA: TGTGCCAGCAGTCCGGGGACTAGGAGGTCCGGGGAGCTGTTTTTT
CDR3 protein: CASSPGTRRSGELFF

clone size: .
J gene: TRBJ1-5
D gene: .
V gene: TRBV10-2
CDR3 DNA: TGCGCCAGCAGACAGGGAGGCAATCAGCCCCAGCATTTT
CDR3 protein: CASRQGGNQPQHF

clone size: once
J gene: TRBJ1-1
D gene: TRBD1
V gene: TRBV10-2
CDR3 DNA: TGCGCCAGCAGTGAGTCGAAACGGGGGGGGACAGGGATGAACACTGAAGCTTTCTTT
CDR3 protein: CASSESKRGGTGMNTEAFF

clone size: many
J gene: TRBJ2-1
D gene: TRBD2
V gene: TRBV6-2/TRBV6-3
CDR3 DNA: TGTGCCAGCAGTTACTCCCGGACTAGCGGGTCTTGGAATGAGCAGTTCTTC
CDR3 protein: CASSYSRTSGSWNEQFF

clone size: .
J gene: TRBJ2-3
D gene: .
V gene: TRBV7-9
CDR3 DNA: TGTGCCAGCAGCTTAGCGGTCAGGGAAACAGATACGCAGTATTTT
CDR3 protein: CASSLAVRETDTQYF

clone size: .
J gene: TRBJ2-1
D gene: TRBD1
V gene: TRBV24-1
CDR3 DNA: TGTGCCACCAGTGATACCGGGACAGGGGCCTGGGATGAGCAGTTCTTC
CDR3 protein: CATSDTGTGAWDEQFF

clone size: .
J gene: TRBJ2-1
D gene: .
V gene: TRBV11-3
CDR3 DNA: TGTGCCAGCAAAGCCCCATCCGGGAGATACAATGAGCAGTTCTTC
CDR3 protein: CASKAPSGRYNEQFF

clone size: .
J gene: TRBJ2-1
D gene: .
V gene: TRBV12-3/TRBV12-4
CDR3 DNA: TGTGCCACCACGACAGGTTCCTACAATGAGCAGTTCTTC
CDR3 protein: CATTTGSYNEQFF

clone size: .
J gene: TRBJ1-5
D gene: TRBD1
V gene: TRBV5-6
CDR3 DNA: TGTGCCAGCAGCTTCCGGGACAGGGATAGCAATCAGCCCCAGCATTTT
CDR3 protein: CASSFRDRDSNQPQHF

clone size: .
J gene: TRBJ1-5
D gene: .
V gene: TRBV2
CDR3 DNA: TGTGCCAGCAGCCGACAGGTCAGAGGGGATCAGCCCCAGCATTTT
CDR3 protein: CASSRQVRGDQPQHF

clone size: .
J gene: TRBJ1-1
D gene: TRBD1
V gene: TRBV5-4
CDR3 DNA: TGTGCCAGCAGCTTGGGGGCACAGGGGGCGGGGAACACTGAAGCTTTCTTT
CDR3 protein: CASSLGAQGAGNTEAFF

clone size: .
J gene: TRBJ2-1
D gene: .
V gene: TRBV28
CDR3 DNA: TGTGCCAGCAGTTTATCTCCCCGCTCCTACAATGAGCAGTTCTTC
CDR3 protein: CASSLSPRSYNEQFF

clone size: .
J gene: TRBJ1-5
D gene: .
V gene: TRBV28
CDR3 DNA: TGTGCCAGCAGTTTATTTAGGGGGTCCTTTAGCAATCAGCCCCAGCATTTT
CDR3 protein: CASSLFRGSFSNQPQHF

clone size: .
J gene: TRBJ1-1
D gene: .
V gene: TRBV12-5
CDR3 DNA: TGTGCTAGTGGTTTCCGGGATCGAGAGGACACTGAAGCTTTCTTT
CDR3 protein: CASGFRDREDTEAFF

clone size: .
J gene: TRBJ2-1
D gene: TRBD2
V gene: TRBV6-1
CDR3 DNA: TGTGCCAGCAGTGAAAGGGGACTAGCCCGCTTGAACAATGAGCAGTTCTTC
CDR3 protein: CASSERGLARLNNEQFF

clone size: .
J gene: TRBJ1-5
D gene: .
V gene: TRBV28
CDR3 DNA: TGTGCCAGCAGTTTAGAACAGGGAAGGGATTACGGTCAGCCCCAGCATTTT
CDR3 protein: CASSLEQGRDYGQPQHF

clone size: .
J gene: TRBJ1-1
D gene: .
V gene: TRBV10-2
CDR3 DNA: TGCGCCAGCAGTGAGTCAATAGGTTTAGGAGAATTCACTGAAGCTTTCTTT
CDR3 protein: CASSESIGLGEFTEAFF

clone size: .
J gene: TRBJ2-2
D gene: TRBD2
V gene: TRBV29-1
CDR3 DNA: TGCAGCGTTGATGGGGGGGACTTTAGGGAGACCGGGGAGCTGTTTTTT
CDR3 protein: CSVDGGDFRETGELFF

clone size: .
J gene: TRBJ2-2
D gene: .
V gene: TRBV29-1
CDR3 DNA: TGCAGCGTTGAAATGGGTGGAGAGGCCGGGGAGCTGTTTTTT
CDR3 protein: CSVEMGGEAGELFF

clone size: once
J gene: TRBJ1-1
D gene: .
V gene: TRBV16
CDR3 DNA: TGTGCCAGCAGCCAGGACGCAGGGGACACTGAAGCTTTCTTT
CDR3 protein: CASSQDAGDTEAFF

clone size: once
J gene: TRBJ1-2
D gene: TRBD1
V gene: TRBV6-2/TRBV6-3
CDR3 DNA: TGTGCCAGCAGTAACCGACAGGGGGCTTTAGGCGGCTACACCTTC
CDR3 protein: CASSNRQGALGGYTF

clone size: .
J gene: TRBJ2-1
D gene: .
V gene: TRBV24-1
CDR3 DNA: TGTGCCACCAGTGATTGGGCTACCGGAGGCACGTTCTTC
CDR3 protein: CATSDWATGGTFF

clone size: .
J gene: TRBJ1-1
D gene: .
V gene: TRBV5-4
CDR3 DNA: TGTGCCAGCAGCTCGCCAGGGGACGGAAACACTGAAGCTTTCTTT
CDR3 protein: CASSSPGDGNTEAFF

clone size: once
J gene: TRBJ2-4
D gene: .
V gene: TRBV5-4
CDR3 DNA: TGTGCCAGCAGCTTTCGGACTCCCGTAGCCAAAAACATTCAGTACTTC
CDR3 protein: CASSFRTPVAKNIQYF

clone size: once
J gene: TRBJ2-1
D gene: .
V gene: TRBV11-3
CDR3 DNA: TGTGCCAGCAGCTTAGATCGGGGTGGTCTAGCGCTTTACAATGAGCAGTTCTTC
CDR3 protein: CASSLDRGGLALYNEQFF

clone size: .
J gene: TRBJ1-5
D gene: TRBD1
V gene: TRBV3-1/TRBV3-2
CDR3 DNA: TGTGCCAGCAGCCAAGCGGACAGGGGAGGACAGCCCCAGCATTTT
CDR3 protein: CASSQADRGGQPQHF

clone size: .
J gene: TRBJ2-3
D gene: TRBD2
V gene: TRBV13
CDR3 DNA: TGTGCCAGCAGCGCCCGATTCGGGCGGGAGAGGGTAGATACGCAGTATTTT
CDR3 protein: CASSARFGRERVDTQYF

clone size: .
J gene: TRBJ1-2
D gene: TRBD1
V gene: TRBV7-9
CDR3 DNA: TGTGCCAGCAGCGGACAGGGGAATGGCTACACCTTC
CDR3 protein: CASSGQGNGYTF

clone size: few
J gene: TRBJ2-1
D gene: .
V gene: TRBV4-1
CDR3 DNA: TGCGCCAGCAGCCAAGGGGGACTGGGACCCTACAATGAGCAGTTCTTC
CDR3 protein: CASSQGGLGPYNEQFF

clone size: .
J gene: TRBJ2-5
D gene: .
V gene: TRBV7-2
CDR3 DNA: TGTGCCAGCAGCCCCCAGACACCACAAGAGACCCAGTACTTC
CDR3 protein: CASSPQTPQETQYF

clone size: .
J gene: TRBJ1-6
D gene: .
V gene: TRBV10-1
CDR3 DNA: TGCGCCAGCAGTGGAGGGCTCGGTTCACCCCTCCACTTT
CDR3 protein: CASSGGLGSPLHF

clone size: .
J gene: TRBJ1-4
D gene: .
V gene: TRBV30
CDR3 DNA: TGTGCCTGTCCCGCGGACAGCTCTAATGAAAAACTGTTTTTT
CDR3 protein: CACPADSSNEKLFF

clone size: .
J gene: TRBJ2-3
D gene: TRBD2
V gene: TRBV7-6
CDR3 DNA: TGTGCCAGCAGCTTAAAGGGGGCGGCTAGCGGGAGAACGACAGATACGCAGTATTTT
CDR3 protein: CASSLKGAASGRTTDTQYF